The sequence of this T cell receptor beta chain was determined in a study of breast tumors, draining lymph nodes, adjacent tissues. Notes on the study in general: The lymph node origin of tumor T cells was framed as consistent with a hypothesis, not demonstrated.

The lymph nodes were axillary draining lymph nodes from breast cancer patients. One entry per CDR3 protein results from TCRdb running MiXCR on the multiplex PCR reads. The sample shows roughly 100,000 distinct CDR3 sequences, more than 30% of them seen only once. Deletions cut 4 bases from V and 4 bases from J, with 11 bases between. Germline loops: CDR1 SEHNR, CDR2 FQNEAQ (reference sequence). The CDR3 runs 13 residues. This clonotype has ten or more counts. What it binds is unknown. The receptor comes from a female donor with breast cancer. Some clones in this sample may be carry-over from other donors' samples. The sequencing sample was made of axillary lymph node tissue. The chain is built from TRBV7-9 and TRBJ2-7; the D is unclear. The CDR3 is CASSSTVSYEQYF. Here the CDR3 DNA reads TGTGCCAGCAGCTCTACAGTATCGTACGAGCAGTACTTC.